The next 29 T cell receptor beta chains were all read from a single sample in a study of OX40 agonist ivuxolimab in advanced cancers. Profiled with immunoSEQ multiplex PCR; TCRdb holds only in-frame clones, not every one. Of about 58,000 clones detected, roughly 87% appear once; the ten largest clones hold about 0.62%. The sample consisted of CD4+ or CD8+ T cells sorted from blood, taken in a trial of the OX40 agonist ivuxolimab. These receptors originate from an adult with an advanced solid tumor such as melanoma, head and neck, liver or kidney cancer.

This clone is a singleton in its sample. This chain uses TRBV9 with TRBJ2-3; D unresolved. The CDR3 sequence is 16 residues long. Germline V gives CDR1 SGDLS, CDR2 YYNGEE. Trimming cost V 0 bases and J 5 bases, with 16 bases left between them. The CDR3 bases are TGTGCCAGCAGCGTAGAACCGGCCGCGCTGGTAGATACGCAGTATTTT. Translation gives CASSVEPAALVDTQYF.

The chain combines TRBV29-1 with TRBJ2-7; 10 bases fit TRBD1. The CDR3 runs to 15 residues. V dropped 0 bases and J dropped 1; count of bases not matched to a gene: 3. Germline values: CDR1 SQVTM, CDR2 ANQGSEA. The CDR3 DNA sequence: TGCAGCGTTGAAGATCGGGACAGGGGATCCTACGAGCAGTACTTC. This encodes CSVEDRDRGSYEQYF.

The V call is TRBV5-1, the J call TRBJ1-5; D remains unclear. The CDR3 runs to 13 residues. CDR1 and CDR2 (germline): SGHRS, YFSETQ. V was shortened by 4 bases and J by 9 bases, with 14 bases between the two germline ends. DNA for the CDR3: TGCGCCAGCAGCCCCGGACCGGCCGGGCCCCAGCATTTT. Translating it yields CASSPGPAGPQHF.

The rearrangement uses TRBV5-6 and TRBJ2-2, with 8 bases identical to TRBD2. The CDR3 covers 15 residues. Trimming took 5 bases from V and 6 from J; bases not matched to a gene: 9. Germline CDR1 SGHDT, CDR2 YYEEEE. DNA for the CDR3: TGTGCCAGCAGTCTCAGCGGGAGATATTCCGGGGAGCTGTTTTTT. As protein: CASSLSGRYSGELFF.

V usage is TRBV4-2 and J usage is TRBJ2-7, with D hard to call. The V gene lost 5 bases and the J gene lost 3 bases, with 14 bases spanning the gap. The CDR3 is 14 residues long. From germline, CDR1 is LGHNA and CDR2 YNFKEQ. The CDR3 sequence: CASSLAVRSYEQYF. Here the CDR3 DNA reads TGTGCCAGCAGCTTGGCTGTCAGAAGCTACGAGCAGTACTTC.

The CDR3 coding sequence is TGTGCCAGCAGCGTACTAGCGGGAGGGCCGCAGACCCAGTACTTC. It codes for CASSVLAGGPQTQYF. The rearrangement links TRBV9 to TRBJ2-5; 12 bases are shared with TRBD2. This CDR3 is 15 amino acids long. Trimming at V came to 1 base and at J to 6 bases, leaving 4 bases not matched to a gene. From germline, CDR1 is SGDLS and CDR2 YYNGEE.

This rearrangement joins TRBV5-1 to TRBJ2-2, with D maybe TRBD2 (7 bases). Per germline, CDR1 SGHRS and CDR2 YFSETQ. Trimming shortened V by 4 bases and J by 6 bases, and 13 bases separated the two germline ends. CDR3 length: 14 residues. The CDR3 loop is CASSRGGGSGELFF. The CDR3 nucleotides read TGCGCCAGCAGCCGGGGCGGGGGCTCCGGGGAGCTGTTTTTT. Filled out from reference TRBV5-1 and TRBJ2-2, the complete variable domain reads KAGVTQTPRYLIKTRGQQVTLSCSPISGHRSVSWYQQTPGQGLQFLFEYFSETQRNKGNFPGRFSGRQFSNSRSEMNVSTLELGDSALYLCASSRGGGSGELFFGEGSRLTVL.

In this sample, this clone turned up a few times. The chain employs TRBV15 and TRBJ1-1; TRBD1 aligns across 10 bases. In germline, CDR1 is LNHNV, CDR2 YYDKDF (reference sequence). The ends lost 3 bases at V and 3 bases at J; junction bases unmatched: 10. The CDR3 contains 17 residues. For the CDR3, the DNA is TGTGCCACCAGCAGTGCTAGACAGGGGGCTGGGGACACTGAAGCTTTCTTT. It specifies CATSSARQGAGDTEAFF.

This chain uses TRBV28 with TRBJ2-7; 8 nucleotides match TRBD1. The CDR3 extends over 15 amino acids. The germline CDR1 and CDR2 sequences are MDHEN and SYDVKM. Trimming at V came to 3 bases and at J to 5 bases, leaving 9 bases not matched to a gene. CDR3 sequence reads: CASSFSGGAGNEQYF. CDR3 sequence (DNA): TGTGCCAGCAGTTTCTCAGGGGGCGCCGGGAACGAGCAGTACTTC.

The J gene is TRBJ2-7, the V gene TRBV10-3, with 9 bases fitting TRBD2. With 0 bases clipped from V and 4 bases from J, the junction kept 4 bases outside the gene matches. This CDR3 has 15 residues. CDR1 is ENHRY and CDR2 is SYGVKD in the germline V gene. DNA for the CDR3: TGTGCCATCAGTGAGTCTGTCCTAGCGGGGTACGAGCAGTACTTC. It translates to CAISESVLAGYEQYF.

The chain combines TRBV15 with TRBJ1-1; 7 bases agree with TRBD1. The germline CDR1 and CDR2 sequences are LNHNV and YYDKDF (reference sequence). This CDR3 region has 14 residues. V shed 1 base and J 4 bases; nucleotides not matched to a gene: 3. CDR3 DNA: TGTGCCACCAGCAGAGGACCAGGGGGCACTGAAGCTTTCTTT. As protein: CATSRGPGGTEAFF.

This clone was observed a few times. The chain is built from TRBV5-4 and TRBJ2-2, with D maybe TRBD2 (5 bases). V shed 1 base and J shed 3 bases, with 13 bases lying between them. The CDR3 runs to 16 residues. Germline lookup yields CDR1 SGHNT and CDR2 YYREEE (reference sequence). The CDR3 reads CASSLRGMGYTGELFF. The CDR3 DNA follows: TGTGCCAGCAGCTTGCGAGGGATGGGATACACCGGGGAGCTGTTTTTT.

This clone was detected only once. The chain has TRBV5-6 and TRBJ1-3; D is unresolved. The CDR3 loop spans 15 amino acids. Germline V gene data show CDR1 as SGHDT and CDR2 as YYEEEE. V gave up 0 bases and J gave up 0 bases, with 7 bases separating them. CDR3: CASSLAGVSGNTIYF. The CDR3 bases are TGTGCCAGCAGCTTGGCGGGCGTCTCTGGAAACACCATATATTTT.

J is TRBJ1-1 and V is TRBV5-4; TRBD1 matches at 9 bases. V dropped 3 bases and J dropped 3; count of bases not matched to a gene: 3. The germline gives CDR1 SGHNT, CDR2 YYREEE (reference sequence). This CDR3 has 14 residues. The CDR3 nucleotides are TGTGCCAGCAGCTACGGACAGGGGTACACTGAAGCTTTCTTT. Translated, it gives CASSYGQGYTEAFF.

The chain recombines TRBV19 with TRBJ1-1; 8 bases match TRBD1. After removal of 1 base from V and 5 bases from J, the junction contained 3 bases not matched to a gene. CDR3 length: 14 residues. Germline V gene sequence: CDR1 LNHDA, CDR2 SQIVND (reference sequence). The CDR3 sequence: CASSIGTGHTEAFF. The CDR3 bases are TGTGCCAGTAGTATAGGGACAGGGCATACTGAAGCTTTCTTT. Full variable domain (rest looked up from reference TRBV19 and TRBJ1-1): DGGITQSPKYLFRKEGQNVTLSCEQNLNHDAMYWYRQDPGQGLRLIYYSQIVNDFQKGDIAEGYSVSREKKESFPLTVTSAQKNPTAFYLCASSIGTGHTEAFFGQGTRLTVV.

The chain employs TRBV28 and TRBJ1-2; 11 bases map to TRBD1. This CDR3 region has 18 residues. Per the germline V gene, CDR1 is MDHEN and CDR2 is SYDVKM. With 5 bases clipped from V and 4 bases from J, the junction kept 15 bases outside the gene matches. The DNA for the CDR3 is TGTGCCAGCAGTCCACACCAGGGACAGGGGGTGGTTGGCTATGGCTACACCTTC. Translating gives CASSPHQGQGVVGYGYTF.

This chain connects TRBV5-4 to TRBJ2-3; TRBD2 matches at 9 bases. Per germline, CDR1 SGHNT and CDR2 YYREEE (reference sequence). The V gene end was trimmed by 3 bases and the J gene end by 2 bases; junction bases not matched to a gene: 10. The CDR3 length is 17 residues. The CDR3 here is CASSSPEGGLATDTQYF. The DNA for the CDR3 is TGTGCCAGCAGCTCCCCGGAGGGGGGACTAGCCACAGATACGCAGTATTTT.

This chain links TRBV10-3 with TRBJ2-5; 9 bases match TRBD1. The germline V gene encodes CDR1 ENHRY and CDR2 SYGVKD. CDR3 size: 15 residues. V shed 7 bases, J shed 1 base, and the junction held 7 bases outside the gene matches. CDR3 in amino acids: CAIKRTGVAQETQYF. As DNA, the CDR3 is TGTGCCATCAAAAGGACAGGGGTGGCCCAAGAGACCCAGTACTTC.

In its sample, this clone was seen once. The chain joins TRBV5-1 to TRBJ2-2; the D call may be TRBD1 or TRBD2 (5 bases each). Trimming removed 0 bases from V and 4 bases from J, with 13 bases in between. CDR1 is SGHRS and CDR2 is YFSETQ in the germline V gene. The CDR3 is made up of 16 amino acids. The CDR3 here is CASSLVKGSGTGELFF. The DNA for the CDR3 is TGCGCCAGCAGCTTGGTAAAGGGGAGTGGCACCGGGGAGCTGTTTTTT.

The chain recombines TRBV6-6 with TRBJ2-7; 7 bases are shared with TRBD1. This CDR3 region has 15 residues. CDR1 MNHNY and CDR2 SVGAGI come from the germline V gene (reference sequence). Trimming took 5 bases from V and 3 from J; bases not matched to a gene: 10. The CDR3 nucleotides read TGTGCCAGCAGTCCACGGACAGGCATACTCTACGAGCAGTACTTC. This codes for CASSPRTGILYEQYF.

The DNA of the CDR3 is TGTGCCAGCAGCTTAGGACAGGGAATATTAGCCAAAAACATTCAGTACTTC. Encoded protein: CASSLGQGILAKNIQYF. V and J are TRBV7-9 and TRBJ2-4; 7 bases are a match to TRBD1. Germline assignment: CDR1 SEHNR and CDR2 FQNEAQ (reference sequence). V dropped 1 base and J dropped 0; count of bases not matched to a gene: 6. CDR3 length equals 17 residues. Drawing the rest from reference TRBV7-9 and TRBJ2-4, the complete variable domain is DTGVSQNPRHKITKRGQNVTFRCDPISEHNRLYWYRQTLGQGPEFLTYFQNEAQLEKSRLLSDRFSAERPKGSFSTLEIQRTEQGDSAMYLCASSLGQGILAKNIQYFGAGTRLSVL.

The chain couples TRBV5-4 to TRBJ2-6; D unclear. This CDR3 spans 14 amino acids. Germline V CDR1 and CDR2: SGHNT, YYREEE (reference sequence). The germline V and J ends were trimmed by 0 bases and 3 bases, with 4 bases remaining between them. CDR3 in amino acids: CASSLVDGANVLTF. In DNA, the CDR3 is TGTGCCAGCAGCTTGGTGGATGGGGCCAACGTCCTGACTTTC. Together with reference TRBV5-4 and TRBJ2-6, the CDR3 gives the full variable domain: ETGVTQSPTHLIKTRGQQVTLRCSSQSGHNTVSWYQQALGQGPQFIFQYYREEENGRGNFPPRFSGLQFPNYSSELNVNALELDDSALYLCASSLVDGANVLTFGAGSRLTVL.

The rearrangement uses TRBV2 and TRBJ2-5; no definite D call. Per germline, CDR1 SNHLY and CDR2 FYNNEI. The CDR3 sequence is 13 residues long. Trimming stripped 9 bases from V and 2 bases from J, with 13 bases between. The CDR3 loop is CASQRASQETQYF. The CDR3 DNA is TGTGCCAGTCAAAGGGCTTCACAAGAGACCCAGTACTTC.

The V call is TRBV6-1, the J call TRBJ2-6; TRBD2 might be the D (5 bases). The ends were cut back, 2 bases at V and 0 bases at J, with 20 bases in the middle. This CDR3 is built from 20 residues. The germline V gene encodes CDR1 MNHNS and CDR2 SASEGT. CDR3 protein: CASSEPPFPGFLSGANVLTF. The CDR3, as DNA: TGTGCCAGCAGTGAACCGCCTTTCCCGGGGTTCCTCTCTGGGGCCAACGTCCTGACTTTC.

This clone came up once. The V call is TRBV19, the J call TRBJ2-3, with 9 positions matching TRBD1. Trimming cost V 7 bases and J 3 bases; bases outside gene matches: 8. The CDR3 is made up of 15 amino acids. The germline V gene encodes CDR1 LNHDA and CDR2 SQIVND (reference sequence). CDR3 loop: CASTQQGADTDTQYF. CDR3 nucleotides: TGTGCCAGTACCCAACAGGGGGCGGATACAGATACGCAGTATTTT. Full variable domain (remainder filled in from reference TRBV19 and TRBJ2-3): DGGITQSPKYLFRKEGQNVTLSCEQNLNHDAMYWYRQDPGQGLRLIYYSQIVNDFQKGDIAEGYSVSREKKESFPLTVTSAQKNPTAFYLCASTQQGADTDTQYFGPGTRLTVL.

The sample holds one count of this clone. CDR3 in DNA: TGTGCCAGCAGCCCCACCTCCGGCGAGCAGTACTTC. Protein: CASSPTSGEQYF. V is TRBV7-9 and J is TRBJ2-7; D gene unclear. Germline V lookup: CDR1 SEHNR, CDR2 FQNEAQ (reference sequence). Trimming removed 5 bases from V and 6 bases from J, with 11 bases in between. This CDR3 comprises 12 residues.

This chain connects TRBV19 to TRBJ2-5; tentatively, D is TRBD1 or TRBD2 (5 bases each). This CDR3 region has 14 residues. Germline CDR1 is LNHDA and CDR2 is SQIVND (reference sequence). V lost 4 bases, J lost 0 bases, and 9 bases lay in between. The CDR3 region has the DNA TGTGCCAGTAGTAGAGGGACGGACCAAGAGACCCAGTACTTC. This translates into CASSRGTDQETQYF.

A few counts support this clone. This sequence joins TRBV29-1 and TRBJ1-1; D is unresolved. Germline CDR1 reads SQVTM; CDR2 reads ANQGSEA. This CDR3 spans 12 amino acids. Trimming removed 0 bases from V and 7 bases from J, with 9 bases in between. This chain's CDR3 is CSVEDHRLEAFF. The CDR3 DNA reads TGCAGCGTTGAAGATCACAGACTTGAAGCTTTCTTT.

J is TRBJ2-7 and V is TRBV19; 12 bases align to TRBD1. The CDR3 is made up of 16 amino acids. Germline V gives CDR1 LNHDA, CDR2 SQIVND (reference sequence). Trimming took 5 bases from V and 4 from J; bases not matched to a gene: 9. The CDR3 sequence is CASSPRGDRGRYEQYF. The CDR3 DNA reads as TGTGCCAGTAGTCCCCGTGGGGACAGGGGGCGGTACGAGCAGTACTTC. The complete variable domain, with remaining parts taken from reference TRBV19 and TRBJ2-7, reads DGGITQSPKYLFRKEGQNVTLSCEQNLNHDAMYWYRQDPGQGLRLIYYSQIVNDFQKGDIAEGYSVSREKKESFPLTVTSAQKNPTAFYLCASSPRGDRGRYEQYFGPGTRLTVT.